A single sample is the source of the 13 T cell receptor beta chains below, sequenced in a study of beta chain features in type 1 diabetes (dated by TCRdb to 2016 to 2019). Libraries were prepared through the immunoSEQ multiplex PCR assay. All of the isolated RNA was reverse transcribed with the High Capacity cDNA Reverse Transcription Kit, so expressed TCRB transcripts were sequenced. TCRdb holds this immuneACCESS table with in-frame rearrangements only. Some clones are missing; in checked studies, unresolved V genes explain under half, and the rest has no known cause. This sample is represented by about 360,000 clones; over 10% of them were singletons. The top ten clonotypes cover under 0.02% of the sample. Sequenced: naive CD4+ T cells from blood. This specimen's cell subset or site label, interpreted: true naive CD4+ T cells. These receptors were taken from a man between 18 and 29 years old in good health.

The CDR3 protein is CASTLGGRDEQYF. CDR3 DNA: TGTGCCAGCACCCTTGGGGGCCGAGACGAGCAGTACTTC. The chain recombines TRBV28 with TRBJ2-7, with D possibly being TRBD1 (6 bases). The CDR3 is 13 residues long. Trimming stripped 7 bases from V and 5 bases from J, with 15 bases between. The germline V gene encodes CDR1 MDHEN and CDR2 SYDVKM.

This clone was observed a handful of times. CDR3 amino acids: CASSLSRSGGETQYF. DNA of the CDR3: TGTGCCAGCAGCCTCTCGAGGAGCGGCGGGGAGACCCAGTACTTC. The V and J genes are TRBV7-2 and TRBJ2-5; D perhaps matches TRBD2 (5 bases). Germline lookup yields CDR1 SGHTA and CDR2 FQGNSA. The germline V and J ends were trimmed by 5 bases and 5 bases, with 18 bases remaining between them. This CDR3 region has 15 residues.

The CDR3 DNA is TGTGCCAGTAGTATGTTGGACAGCACTGAAGCTTTCTTT. This translates into CASSMLDSTEAFF. The V call is TRBV19, the J call TRBJ1-1, with D perhaps TRBD1 (6 bases). The CDR3 has 13 residues. V was clipped by 3 bases and J by 4 bases, with 9 bases between them. The germline V gene has CDR1 LNHDA and CDR2 SQIVND (reference sequence).

The chain couples TRBV19 to TRBJ1-5, with 8 bases matching TRBD1. The CDR3 sequence is 15 residues long. The J segment lost 6 bases and the V segment lost 6 bases, leaving 10 bases of the junction unmatched. CDR1 is LNHDA, CDR2 SQIVND, per germline (reference sequence). The DNA for the CDR3 is TGTGCCAGTAGACTGACAGGGGCAGGGATTCAGCCCCAGCATTTT. This sequence encodes CASRLTGAGIQPQHF.

The table lists this clone with a few counts. J is TRBJ2-1 and V is TRBV7-2; TRBD2 aligns across 10 bases. Trimming at V came to 5 bases and at J to 8 bases, leaving 9 bases not matched to a gene. Germline V lookup: CDR1 SGHTA, CDR2 FQGNSA. This CDR3 region has 15 residues. The chain's CDR3 is CASSLEREGLHEQFF. Here the CDR3 DNA reads TGTGCCAGCAGCCTAGAGCGGGAGGGATTACATGAGCAGTTCTTC.

The chain employs TRBV7-2 and TRBJ1-1; D not resolved. Germline CDR1 SGHTA, CDR2 FQGNSA. This CDR3 is 14 amino acids long. Deletions cut 7 bases from V and 1 base from J, with 13 bases between. For the CDR3, the DNA is TGTGCCAGCACCCCCCTACTTGCGAACACTGAAGCTTTCTTT. Translated, it gives CASTPLLANTEAFF.

CDR3 sequence reads: CASSLGVVSGYTF. CDR3 in DNA: TGTGCCAGCAGCCTAGGGGTAGTGAGTGGCTACACCTTC. The genes are TRBV5-6 and TRBJ1-2; TRBD1 is a possible D gene (5 bases). Germline V gene sequence: CDR1 SGHDT, CDR2 YYEEEE. Trimming left V 4 bases short and J 7 bases short, with 14 bases between. The CDR3 spans 13 residues.

The chain carries TRBV7-2 and TRBJ1-2; 7 bases are a match to TRBD1. The CDR3 has 15 residues. V trimming: 5 bases; J trimming: 4 bases; junction bases outside the gene matches: 10. Germline V CDR1 and CDR2: SGHTA, FQGNSA. The CDR3 spells CASSNRQGAGYGYTF. CDR3 sequence (DNA): TGTGCCAGCAGCAACCGACAGGGAGCAGGCTATGGCTACACCTTC. Full variable domain (remainder filled in from reference TRBV7-2 and TRBJ1-2): GAGVSQSPSNKVTEKGKDVELRCDPISGHTALYWYRQSLGQGLEFLIYFQGNSAPDKSGLPSDRFSAERTGGSVSTLTIQRTQQEDSAVYLCASSNRQGAGYGYTFGSGTRLTVV.

This clone showed up just a few times. V gene TRBV30 combines with J gene TRBJ1-4; 8 nucleotides line up with TRBD1. The CDR3 totals 15 residues. Germline CDR1 is GTSNPN and CDR2 is SVGIG (reference sequence). V was clipped by 0 bases and J by 7 bases; unmatched bases: 7. In DNA, the CDR3 is TGTGCCTGGAGTGTAACGACAGGGGTCGGTGAAAAACTGTTTTTT. It yields the protein CAWSVTTGVGEKLFF.

The V call is TRBV5-4, the J call TRBJ1-6; tentatively, D is TRBD1 (5 bases). V was clipped by 2 bases and J by 6 bases, with 9 bases between them. The CDR3 is 14 residues long. CDR1 SGHNT and CDR2 YYREEE come from the germline V gene (reference sequence). The CDR3 sequence is CASSLGEANSPLHF. CDR3 DNA: TGTGCCAGCAGCTTAGGGGAGGCTAATTCACCCCTCCACTTT.

This clone occurred a few times. The chain joins TRBV11-2 to TRBJ2-7; D is perhaps TRBD2 (6 bases). This CDR3 is built from 12 residues. The V end was cut by 11 bases, the J end by 0 bases, with 11 bases between. The germline V gene encodes CDR1 SGHAT and CDR2 FQNNGV. The chain's CDR3 is CASGEDSYEQYF. The DNA for the CDR3 is TGTGCCTCTGGGGAGGACTCCTACGAGCAGTACTTC.

This clone was seen a handful of times. The chain combines TRBV20-1 with TRBJ1-1; the D is unclear. The CDR3 covers 11 residues. The V and J ends lost 4 bases and 1 base respectively, with 4 bases between them. Germline values: CDR1 DFQATT, CDR2 SNEGSKA (reference sequence). CDR3 nucleotide sequence: TGCAGTGCTAACGGGAACACTGAAGCTTTCTTT. Protein sequence: CSANGNTEAFF.

The chain uses TRBV5-4 and TRBJ2-1, with 10 bases aligning to TRBD1. Unmatched junction bases numbered 6, after V lost 3 bases and J lost 12 bases. This CDR3 contains 13 residues. Germline V lookup: CDR1 SGHNT, CDR2 YYREEE (reference sequence). The CDR3 here is CASSSPGQGWQFF. DNA of the CDR3: TGTGCCAGCAGCTCTCCGGGACAGGGGTGGCAGTTCTTC.